A selection of T cell receptor beta chains follows, all from one sample in a study of molecular identifiers for immune sequencing clone quantification. MiXCR was run by TCRdb on the PCR reads, yielding one entry per CDR3 protein. The sample has a few hundred thousand distinct CDR3 sequences, around 23% seen once. Sample: naive CD8+ T cells from blood, with Jurkat cell RNA spiked in. All receptors derive from a human donor in good health. Some libraries in this study had Jurkat cell RNA spiked in. CDR3s include the opening cysteine and the closing phenylalanine or tryptophan. A D gene is named only where the DNA matches it firmly. A row's size may be missing; if present it is once, few, many or a size class.

v_call	clone_size	j_call	d_call	cdr3_aa	cdr3_nt
TRBV4-3	.	TRBJ2-7	.	CASSQDSGIEQYF	TGCGCCAGCAGCCAAGATTCCGGCATCGAGCAGTACTTT
TRBV20-1	many	TRBJ1-1	.	CSATRVTEAFF	TGCAGCGCTACAAGGGTGACTGAAGCTTTCTTT
TRBV5-1	.	TRBJ1-1	.	CASSLDGGRYTEAFF	TGCGCCAGCAGCTTGGATGGGGGTAGGTACACTGAAGCTTTCTTT
TRBV20-1	.	TRBJ2-5	.	CSASLGLPPQEPQYF	TGCAGTGCTAGTTTGGGTCTTCCCCCCCAAGAGCCCCAGTACTTC
TRBV20-1	few	TRBJ2-7	TRBD1	CSARDLDRGLYEQYF	TGCAGTGCTAGAGACCTGGACAGGGGGCTCTACGAGCAGTACTTC
TRBV18	.	TRBJ2-7	.	CASSPAGSWDEQYF	TGTGCCAGCTCACCTGCAGGGTCGTGGGACGAGCAGTACTTC
TRBV6-1	few	TRBJ2-7	TRBD2	CASSGVERGGRYEQYF	TGTGCCAGCAGCGGGGTTGAGCGGGGGGGCCGCTACGAGCAGTACTTC
TRBV4-2	.	TRBJ2-7	.	CASSQYSYEQYF	TGTGCCAGCAGCCAGTATTCCTACGAGCAGTACTTC
TRBV20-1	few	TRBJ2-1	.	CSARDSGIAIRDEQFF	TGCAGTGCTAGAGATTCGGGCATAGCTATCCGCGATGAGCAGTTCTTC
TRBV13	few	TRBJ2-7	.	CASSLGLTPHGEQYF	TGTGCCAGCAGCTTAGGCCTGACCCCACACGGCGAGCAGTACTTC
TRBV12-5	.	TRBJ1-1	.	CASIQGFTEAFF	TGTGCTAGTATTCAGGGATTCACTGAAGCTTTCTTT
TRBV28	many	TRBJ2-3	.	CASKRITDTQYF	TGTGCCAGCAAGCGGATCACAGATACGCAGTATTTT
TRBV7-9	many	TRBJ2-4	.	CASSLVVSGELAKNIQYF	TGTGCCAGCAGCTTAGTAGTATCGGGGGAACTAGCCAAAAACATTCAGTACTTC
TRBV6-2/TRBV6-3	many	TRBJ1-1	TRBD1	CATHVAGTELNTEAFF	TGTGCCACCCACGTGGCCGGGACAGAGCTTAACACTGAAGCTTTCTTT
TRBV19	.	TRBJ2-6	.	CASSINTAGANVLTF	TGTGCCAGTAGTATTAATACGGCTGGGGCCAACGTCCTGACTTTC
TRBV5-6	many	TRBJ1-2	.	CASSPRAHRYPVYGYTF	TGTGCCAGCAGCCCTAGAGCCCACAGGTACCCTGTCTATGGCTACACCTTC
TRBV12-3/TRBV12-4	few	TRBJ2-1	TRBD2	CASSQISGGAGDNEQFF	TGTGCCAGCAGTCAAATTAGCGGGGGGGCTGGGGACAATGAGCAGTTCTTC
TRBV19	few	TRBJ1-5	.	CASTLLGYSNQPQHF	TGTGCCAGTACCCTGTTAGGGTATAGCAATCAGCCCCAGCATTTT
TRBV13	.	TRBJ2-3	TRBD2	CASSPSGTTTDTQYF	TGTGCCAGCAGCCCCTCCGGGACTACCACAGATACGCAGTATTTT
TRBV28	many	TRBJ2-5	.	CASSPRQVQETQYF	TGTGCCAGCAGTCCAAGACAGGTCCAAGAGACCCAGTACTTC
TRBV18	few	TRBJ2-3	.	CASSPGTFYTDMQYF	TGTGCCAGCTCACCGGGGACATTCTACACAGATATGCAGTATTTT
TRBV7-8	many	TRBJ1-1	.	CASSLAPMNTEAFF	TGTGCCAGCAGCTTAGCCCCGATGAACACTGAAGCTTTCTTT
TRBV5-4	.	TRBJ2-7	.	CASSFGAAELYAQYF	TGTGCCAGCAGCTTCGGGGCCGCCGAACTCTACGCGCAGTACTTC
TRBV7-4	many	TRBJ2-3	.	CASSLKFGRPSADTQYF	TGTGCCAGCAGCTTGAAGTTCGGGCGGCCCTCGGCGGATACGCAGTATTTT
TRBV19	.	TRBJ1-5	.	CASSISESQPDQPRHF	TGTGCCAGTAGTATAAGCGAGAGTCAGCCAGATCAGCCCCGGCATTTT
TRBV28	many	TRBJ2-3	.	CASSLWSESTDTQYF	TGTGCCAGCAGTTTATGGTCCGAAAGCACAGATACGCAGTATTTT
TRBV21-1	.	TRBJ1-1	.	CASSKGHLGQGPTEAFF	TGTGCCAGCAGCAAAGGTCACCTGGGACAGGGTCCAACTGAAGCTTTCTTT
TRBV12-3/TRBV12-4	.	TRBJ1-1	.	CASRPLAPMEAFF	TGTGCCAGCAGACCCCTCGCCCCTATGGAAGCTTTCTTT
TRBV6-5	.	TRBJ2-2	TRBD2	CASSYGGRTNSGELFF	TGTGCCAGCAGTTACGGCGGGAGAACGAACAGCGGGGAGCTGTTTTTT
TRBV6-2/TRBV6-3	many	TRBJ1-1	.	CASSAGQLIAEAFF	TGTGCCAGCAGTGCCGGACAGTTAATCGCTGAAGCTTTCTTT
TRBV24-1	.	TRBJ1-1	.	CATRGQQNTEAFF	TGTGCCACCAGGGGACAACAGAACACTGAAGCTTTCTTT
TRBV30	many	TRBJ1-6	TRBD1	CAWSTGAPLHF	TGTGCCTGGAGTACAGGGGCACCCCTCCACTTT
TRBV12-3/TRBV12-4	many	TRBJ1-1	.	CASSFRWGRLITEAFF	TGTGCCAGCAGTTTTAGGTGGGGGCGCTTGATCACTGAAGCTTTCTTT
TRBV13	many	TRBJ1-1	.	CASSLGVNEAFF	TGTGCCAGCAGCTTAGGAGTTAATGAAGCTTTCTTT
TRBV20-1	.	TRBJ2-7	TRBD2	CSASSLATTYEQYF	TGCAGTGCTAGCTCACTAGCGACTACCTACGAGCAGTACTTC
TRBV5-5	.	TRBJ1-4	TRBD1	CASSAPGTGNEKLFF	TGTGCCAGCAGCGCCCCCGGGACAGGGAATGAAAAACTGTTTTTT
TRBV7-9	few	TRBJ1-4	.	CASSHGPSNEKLFF	TGTGCCAGCAGCCACGGGCCCTCCAATGAAAAACTGTTTTTT
TRBV11-2	once	TRBJ1-1	.	CASSGSAGVKSEAFF	TGTGCCAGCAGCGGGTCGGCAGGGGTAAAGAGTGAAGCTTTCTTT
TRBV6-2/TRBV6-3	few	TRBJ1-2	.	CASGTRLSF	TGTGCCAGCGGGACCCGACTTTCCTTC
TRBV10-3	few	TRBJ2-5	.	CAISESGGTGETQYF	TGTGCCATCAGTGAGTCTGGGGGGACGGGAGAGACCCAGTACTTC
TRBV29-1	many	TRBJ2-7	.	CSVGGYSSYEQYF	TGCAGCGTTGGTGGTTACAGCTCCTACGAGCAGTACTTC
TRBV6-1	.	TRBJ2-1	.	CASSEGLAIHNEQFF	TGTGCCAGCAGTGAAGGGCTAGCCATCCACAATGAGCAGTTCTTC
TRBV3-1	many	TRBJ1-5	.	CASSQEQYSNQPQHF	TGTGCCAGCAGCCAAGAACAGTATAGCAATCAGCCCCAGCATTTT
TRBV5-1	few	TRBJ2-3	TRBD1	CASSLGTGVGVDTQYF	TGCGCCAGCAGCCTCGGGACAGGGGTTGGAGTAGATACGCAGTATTTT
TRBV2	few	TRBJ2-7	TRBD2	CASSEGTSTYEQYF	TGTGCCAGCAGTGAAGGGACTAGTACCTACGAGCAGTACTTC
TRBV6-2/TRBV6-3	.	TRBJ1-6	TRBD1	CASSYPTGGDSPLHF	TGTGCCAGCAGTTACCCGACAGGGGGCGATTCACCCCTCCACTTT
TRBV3-1	.	TRBJ1-2	.	CASSPREGGHYYGYTF	TGTGCCAGCAGCCCCCGCGAGGGGGGGCATTACTATGGCTACACCTTC
TRBV25-1	many	TRBJ2-3	TRBD2	CASSLPGLAGAKQYF	TGTGCCAGCAGTCTACCGGGACTAGCGGGGGCGAAGCAGTATTTT
TRBV7-9	.	TRBJ2-5	.	CASGFPGGPTQYF	TGTGCCAGCGGCTTTCCAGGGGGGCCGACCCAGTACTTC
TRBV7-9	.	TRBJ1-2	.	CACSLTRPTVNYGYTF	TGTGCCTGCAGCTTAACAAGGCCGACAGTCAACTATGGCTACACCTTC
TRBV6-5	few	TRBJ1-5	TRBD1	CASSPTGALPNQPQHF	TGTGCCAGCAGCCCGACAGGGGCGCTACCCAATCAGCCCCAGCATTTT
TRBV20-1	many	TRBJ2-4	.	CSAPGIAKNIQYF	TGCAGTGCTCCAGGGATAGCCAAAAACATTCAGTACTTC
TRBV4-3	.	TRBJ2-3	TRBD2	CASSPTLAGETDTQYF	TGCGCCAGCAGCCCTACGTTAGCGGGAGAGACAGATACGCAGTATTTT
TRBV28	few	TRBJ1-1	.	CAVTRLNTEAFF	TGTGCCGTTACGAGGCTGAACACTGAAGCTTTCTTT
TRBV12-3/TRBV12-4	.	TRBJ1-5	.	CASSGWEEDQPQHF	TGTGCCAGCAGCGGATGGGAGGAAGATCAGCCCCAGCATTTT
TRBV27	.	TRBJ2-3	.	CACSSQGNTDTQYF	TGTGCCTGCAGTTCACAGGGTAACACAGATACGCAGTATTTT
TRBV7-9	few	TRBJ2-7	.	CASTGVRFSSYEQYF	TGTGCCAGCACCGGGGTCAGGTTCAGCTCCTACGAGCAGTACTTC
TRBV5-6	few	TRBJ2-1	TRBD1	CASSTGTGLINEQFF	TGTGCCAGCAGCACCGGGACAGGGTTGATTAATGAGCAGTTCTTC
TRBV12-3/TRBV12-4	.	TRBJ2-2	.	CASSLVHSFTGELFF	TGTGCCAGCAGTTTAGTCCACAGCTTCACCGGGGAGCTGTTTTTT
TRBV12-5	few	TRBJ2-2	.	CASAPSAGELFF	TGTGCTAGTGCCCCGTCCGCCGGGGAGCTGTTTTTT